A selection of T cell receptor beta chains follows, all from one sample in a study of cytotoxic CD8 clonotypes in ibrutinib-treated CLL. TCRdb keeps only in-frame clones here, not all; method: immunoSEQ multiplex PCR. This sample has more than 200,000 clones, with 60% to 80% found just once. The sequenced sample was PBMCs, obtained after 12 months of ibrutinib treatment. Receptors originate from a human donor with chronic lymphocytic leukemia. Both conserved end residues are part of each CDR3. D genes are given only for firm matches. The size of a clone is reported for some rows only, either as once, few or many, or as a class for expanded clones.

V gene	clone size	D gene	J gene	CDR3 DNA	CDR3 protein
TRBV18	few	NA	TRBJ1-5	TGTGCCAGCTCACTCCTTAAAGATCAGCCCCAGCATTTT	CASSLLKDQPQHF
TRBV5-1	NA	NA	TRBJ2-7	TGCGCCAGCAGCTTCGCGGGGGCGAACTACGAGCAGTACTTC	CASSFAGANYEQYF
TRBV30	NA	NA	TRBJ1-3	TGTGCCTGGGGGGCAGGCTTCTCTGGAAACACCATATATTTT	CAWGAGFSGNTIYF
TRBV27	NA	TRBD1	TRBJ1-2	TGTGCCAGCCGGGACAGGGGCTATGGCTACACCTTC	CASRDRGYGYTF
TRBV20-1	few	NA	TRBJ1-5	TGCAGTGCTACTTTGGGGGAGCCCCAGCATTTT	CSATLGEPQHF
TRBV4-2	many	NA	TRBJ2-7	TGTGCCAGCAGCCAAGAGACGGACAGTTCCCGGTACGAGCAGTACTTC	CASSQETDSSRYEQYF
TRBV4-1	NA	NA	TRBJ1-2	TGCGCCAGCAGCCCCCCCGTGGATTATGGCTACACCTTC	CASSPPVDYGYTF
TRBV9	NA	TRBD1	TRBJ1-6	TGTGCCAGCAGCCCAACGACAGGGGGGTCATATTCACCCCTCCACTTT	CASSPTTGGSYSPLHF
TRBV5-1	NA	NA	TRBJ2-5	TGCGCCAGCAGCTTGGGCGGTACCGTAGGGGAGACCCAGTACTTC	CASSLGGTVGETQYF
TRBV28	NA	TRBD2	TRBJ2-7	TGTGCCAGCAGAACCGAGGGACTAGCGCCAACCTACGAGCAGTACTTC	CASRTEGLAPTYEQYF
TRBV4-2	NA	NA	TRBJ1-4	TGTGCCAGCAGCCAAGATATGTGGGCAGCAACTAATGAAAAACTGTTTTTT	CASSQDMWAATNEKLFF
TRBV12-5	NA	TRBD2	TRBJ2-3	TGTGCTAGTGGCGGGGGGACGGGGGACACAGATACGCAGTATTTT	CASGGGTGDTDTQYF
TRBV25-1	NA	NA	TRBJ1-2	TGTGCCAGCAGTGAATCGGGCAAAGGGTATGGCTACACCTTC	CASSESGKGYGYTF
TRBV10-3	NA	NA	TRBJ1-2	TGTGCCATCAGTGACGGGACGGACCTACTGAGGTATGGCTACACCTTC	CAISDGTDLLRYGYTF
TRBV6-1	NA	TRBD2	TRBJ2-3	TGTGCCAGCAGCTCCTCCGGGGGGGTCGCAGATACGCAGTATTTT	CASSSSGGVADTQYF
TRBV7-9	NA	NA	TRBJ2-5	TGTGCCAGCAGCTCCCTCGGGGCCCAAGAGACCCAGTACTTC	CASSSLGAQETQYF
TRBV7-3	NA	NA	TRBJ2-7	TGTGCCAGCAGCTTAACCGGGAACAGCTCCTACGAGCAGTACTTC	CASSLTGNSSYEQYF
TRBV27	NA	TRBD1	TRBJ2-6	TGTGCCAGCAGTCACCAGGGACAGGGTCTCTCTGGGGCCAACGTCCTGACTTTC	CASSHQGQGLSGANVLTF
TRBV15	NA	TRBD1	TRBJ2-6	TGTGCCACCAGCAACAAGACAGGGTCTGGGGCCAACGTCCTGACTTTC	CATSNKTGSGANVLTF
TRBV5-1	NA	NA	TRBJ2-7	TGCGCCAGCAGCTTGGCCGTGGCGATGCCCACCGTCGAGCAGTACTTC	CASSLAVAMPTVEQYF
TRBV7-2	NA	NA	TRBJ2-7	TGTGCCAGCAGCCCGGGGACACTAGGTAGGCAGCAGTACTTC	CASSPGTLGRQQYF
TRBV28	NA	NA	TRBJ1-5	TGTGCCAGCAGGAGGGTCGATCAGCCCCAGCATTTT	CASRRVDQPQHF
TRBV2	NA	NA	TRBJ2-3	TGTGCCAGCAGAGTTCGTTCAGCGTACCGAGGGAGGGATACGCAGTATTTT	CASRVRSAYRGRDTQYF
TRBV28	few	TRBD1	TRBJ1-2	TGTGCCAGCAGTCCACCGGCGGACAGGGTTTTGGGCTACACCTTC	CASSPPADRVLGYTF
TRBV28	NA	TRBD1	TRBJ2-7	TGTGCCAGCAGTCCCGGGACAGGGAGTCCCTACGAGCAGTACTTC	CASSPGTGSPYEQYF
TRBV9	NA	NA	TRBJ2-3	TGTGCCAGCAGCGTCTCTTGGGGGGCTGAAGCAGATACGCAGTATTTT	CASSVSWGAEADTQYF
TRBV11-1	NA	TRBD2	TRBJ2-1	TGTGCCAGCAGCTTAGGCTCTAGCGGGTTTTACAATGAGCAGTTCTTC	CASSLGSSGFYNEQFF
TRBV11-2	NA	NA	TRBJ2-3	TGTGCCAGCAGCTTAGTTGGCCCAGGAGATACGCAGTATTTT	CASSLVGPGDTQYF
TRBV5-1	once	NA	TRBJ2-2	TGCGCCAGCGCCTTTTCGGGAGAGGGAACCGGGGAGCTGTTTTTT	CASAFSGEGTGELFF
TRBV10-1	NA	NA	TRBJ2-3	TGCGCCAGCAGTGAAGGGGAATCAGATACGCAGTATTTT	CASSEGESDTQYF
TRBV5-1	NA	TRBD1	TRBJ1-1	TGCGCCAGCAGCCCCCTAGGACAGGGGGCTACAACCACTGAAGCTTTCTTT	CASSPLGQGATTTEAFF
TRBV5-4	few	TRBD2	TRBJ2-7	TGTGCCAGCAGCTTGAATAGCGGGAATTGGAACGAGCAGTACTTC	CASSLNSGNWNEQYF
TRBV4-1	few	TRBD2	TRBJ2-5	TGCGCCAGCAGCCAAGGTGGACTAGCGGGGGGCCAAGAGACCCAGTACTTC	CASSQGGLAGGQETQYF
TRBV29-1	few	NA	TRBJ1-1	TGCAGCGTTGCACAGGAGGAAGCTTTCTTT	CSVAQEEAFF
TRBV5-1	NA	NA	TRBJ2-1	TGCGCCAGCAGCTTGGCCACCACCCGGGACAATGAGCAGTTCTTC	CASSLATTRDNEQFF
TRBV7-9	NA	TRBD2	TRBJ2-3	TGTGCCAGCAGCGTAAGCGGGAGCCGGGGAGATACGCAGTATTTT	CASSVSGSRGDTQYF
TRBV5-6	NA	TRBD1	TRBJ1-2	TGTGCCAGCAGCTTGGGACCACAGGGGGCGCGGGGCTACACCTTC	CASSLGPQGARGYTF